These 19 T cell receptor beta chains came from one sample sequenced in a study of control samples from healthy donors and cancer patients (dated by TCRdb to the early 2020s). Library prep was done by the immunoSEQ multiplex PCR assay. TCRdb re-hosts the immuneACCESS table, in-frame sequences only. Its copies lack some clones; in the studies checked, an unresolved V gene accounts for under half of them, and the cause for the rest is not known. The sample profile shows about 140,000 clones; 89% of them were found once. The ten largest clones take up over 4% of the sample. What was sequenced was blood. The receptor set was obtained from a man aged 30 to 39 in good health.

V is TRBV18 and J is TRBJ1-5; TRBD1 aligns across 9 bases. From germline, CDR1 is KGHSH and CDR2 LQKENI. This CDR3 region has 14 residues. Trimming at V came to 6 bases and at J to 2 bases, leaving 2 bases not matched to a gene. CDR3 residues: CASSRTGGNQPQHF. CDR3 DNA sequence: TGTGCCAGCTCCCGGACAGGGGGCAATCAGCCCCAGCATTTT.

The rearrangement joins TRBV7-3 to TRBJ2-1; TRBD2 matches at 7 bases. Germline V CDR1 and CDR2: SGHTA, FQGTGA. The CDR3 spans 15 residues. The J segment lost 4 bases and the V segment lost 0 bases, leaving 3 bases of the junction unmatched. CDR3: CASSLTLARYNEQFF. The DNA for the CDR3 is TGTGCCAGCAGCTTAACACTAGCGAGATACAATGAGCAGTTCTTC.

The CDR3 sequence is CASSPPWGTQYF. CDR3 in DNA: TGTGCCAGCAGCCCCCCGTGGGGGACCCAGTACTTC. The chain has TRBV7-2 and TRBJ2-5; D is undetermined. Germline V CDR1 and CDR2: SGHTA, FQGNSA. Trimming stripped 5 bases from V and 7 bases from J, with 11 bases between. There are 12 residues in the CDR3.

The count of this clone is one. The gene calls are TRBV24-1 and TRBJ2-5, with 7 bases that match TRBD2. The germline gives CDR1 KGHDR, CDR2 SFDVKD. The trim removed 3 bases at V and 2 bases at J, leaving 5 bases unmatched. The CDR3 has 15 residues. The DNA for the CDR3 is TGTGCCACCAGTGATACGGCTAGCGGACAAGAGACCCAGTACTTC. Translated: CATSDTASGQETQYF.

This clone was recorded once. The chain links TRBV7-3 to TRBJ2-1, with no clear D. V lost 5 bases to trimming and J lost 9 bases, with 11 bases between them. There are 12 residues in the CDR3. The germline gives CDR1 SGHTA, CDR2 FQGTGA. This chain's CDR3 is CASSTARSEQFF. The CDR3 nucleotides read TGTGCCAGCAGCACCGCTAGGAGTGAGCAGTTCTTC.

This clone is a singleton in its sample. CDR3: CATRGGNQPQHF. In DNA form, the CDR3 reads TGTGCCACCCGAGGTGGCAATCAGCCCCAGCATTTT. V and J are TRBV10-3 and TRBJ1-5; no clear D gene. Germline CDR1 and CDR2: ENHRY and SYGVKD. V lost 10 bases and J lost 2, with 9 bases in between. The CDR3 is 12 amino acids.

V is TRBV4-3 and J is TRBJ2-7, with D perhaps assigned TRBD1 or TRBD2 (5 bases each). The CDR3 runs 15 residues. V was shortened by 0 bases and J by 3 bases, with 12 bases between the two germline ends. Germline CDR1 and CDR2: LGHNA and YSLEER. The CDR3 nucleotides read TGCGCCAGCAGCCAAGAGCGTGGGGGTTACTACGAGCAGTACTTC. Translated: CASSQERGGYYEQYF.

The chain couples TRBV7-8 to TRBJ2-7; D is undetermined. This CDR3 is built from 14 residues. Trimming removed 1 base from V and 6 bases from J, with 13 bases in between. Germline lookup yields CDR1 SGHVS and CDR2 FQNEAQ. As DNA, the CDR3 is TGTGCCAGCAGCTTAGGCAGGAGCCTAGGCGAGCAGTACTTC. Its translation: CASSLGRSLGEQYF. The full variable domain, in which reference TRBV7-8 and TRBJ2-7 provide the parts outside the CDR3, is GAGVSQSPRYKVAKRGQDVALRCDPISGHVSLFWYQQALGQGPEFLTYFQNEAQLDKSGLPSDRFFAERPEGSVSTLKIQRTQQEDSAVYLCASSLGRSLGEQYFGPGTRLTVT.

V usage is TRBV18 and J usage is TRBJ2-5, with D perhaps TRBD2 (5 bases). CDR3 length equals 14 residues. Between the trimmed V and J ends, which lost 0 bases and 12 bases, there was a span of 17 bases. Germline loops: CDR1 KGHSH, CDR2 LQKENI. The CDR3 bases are TGTGCCAGCTCACCACCGTCGTTTTCCGACTATGAGTACTTC. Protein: CASSPPSFSDYEYF.

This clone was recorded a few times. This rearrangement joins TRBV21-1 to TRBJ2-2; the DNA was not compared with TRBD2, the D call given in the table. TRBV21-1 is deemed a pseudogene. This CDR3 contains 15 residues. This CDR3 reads CASSMTSGNTGELFF. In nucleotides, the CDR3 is TGTGCCAGCAGCATGACTAGCGGAAACACCGGGGAGCTGTTTTTT.

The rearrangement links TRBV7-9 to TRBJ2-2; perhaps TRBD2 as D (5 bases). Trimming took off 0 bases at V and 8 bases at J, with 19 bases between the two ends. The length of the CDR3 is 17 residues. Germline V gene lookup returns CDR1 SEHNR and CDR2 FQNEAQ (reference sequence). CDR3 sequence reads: CASSLARRGLKWGELFF. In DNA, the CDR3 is TGTGCCAGCAGCTTAGCGCGGCGCGGACTGAAGTGGGGGGAGCTGTTTTTT.

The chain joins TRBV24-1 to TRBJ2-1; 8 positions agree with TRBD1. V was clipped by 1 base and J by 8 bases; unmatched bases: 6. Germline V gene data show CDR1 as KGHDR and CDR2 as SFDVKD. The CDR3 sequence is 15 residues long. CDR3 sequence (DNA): TGTGCCACCAGTGATTTAACAGGGGGAATGGATGAGCAGTTCTTC. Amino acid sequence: CATSDLTGGMDEQFF.

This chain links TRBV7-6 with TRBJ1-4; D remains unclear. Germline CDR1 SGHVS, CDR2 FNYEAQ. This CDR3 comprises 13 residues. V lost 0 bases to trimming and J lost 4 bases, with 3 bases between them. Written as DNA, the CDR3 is TGTGCCAGCAGCTTAGCCCATAATGAAAAACTGTTTTTT. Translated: CASSLAHNEKLFF.

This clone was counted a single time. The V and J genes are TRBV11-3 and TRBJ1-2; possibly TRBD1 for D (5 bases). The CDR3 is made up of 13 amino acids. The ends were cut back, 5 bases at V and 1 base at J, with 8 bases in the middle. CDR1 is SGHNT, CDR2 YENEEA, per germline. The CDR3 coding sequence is TGTGCCAGCAGCGCTGGGGGTAACTATGGCTACACCTTC. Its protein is CASSAGGNYGYTF. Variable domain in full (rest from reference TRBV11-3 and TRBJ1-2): EAGVVQSPRYKIIEKKQPVAFWCNPISGHNTLYWYLQNLGQGPELLIRYENEEAVDDSQLPKDRFSAERLKGVDSTLKIQPAELGDSAVYLCASSAGGNYGYTFGSGTRLTVV.

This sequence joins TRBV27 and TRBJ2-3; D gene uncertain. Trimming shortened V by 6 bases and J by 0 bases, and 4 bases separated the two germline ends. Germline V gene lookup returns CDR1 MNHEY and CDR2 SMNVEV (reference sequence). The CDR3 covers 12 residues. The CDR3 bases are TGTGCCAGCAGGGAAAGCACAGATACGCAGTATTTT. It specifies CASRESTDTQYF.

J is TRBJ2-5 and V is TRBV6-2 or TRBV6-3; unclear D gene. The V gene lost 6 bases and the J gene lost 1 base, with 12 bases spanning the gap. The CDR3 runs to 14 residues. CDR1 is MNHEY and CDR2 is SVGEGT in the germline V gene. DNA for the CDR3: TGTGCCAGCAGCCTCCCCCCCACCCAAGAGACCCAGTACTTC. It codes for CASSLPPTQETQYF.

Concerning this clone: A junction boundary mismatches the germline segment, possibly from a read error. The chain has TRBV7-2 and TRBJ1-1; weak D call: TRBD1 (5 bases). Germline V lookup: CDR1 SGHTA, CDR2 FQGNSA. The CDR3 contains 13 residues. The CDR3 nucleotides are TGTGCCAGCAACTTATTACGGGGCAATCAAGCTTTCTTT. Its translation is CASNLLRGNQAFF.

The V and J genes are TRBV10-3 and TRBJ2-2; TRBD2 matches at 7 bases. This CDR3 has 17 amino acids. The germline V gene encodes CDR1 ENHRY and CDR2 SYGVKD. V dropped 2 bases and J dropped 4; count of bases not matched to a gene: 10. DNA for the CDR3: TGTGCCATCAGTGAGGTGGGCGCGGGGGACCTCACCGGGGAGCTGTTTTTT. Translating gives CAISEVGAGDLTGELFF.

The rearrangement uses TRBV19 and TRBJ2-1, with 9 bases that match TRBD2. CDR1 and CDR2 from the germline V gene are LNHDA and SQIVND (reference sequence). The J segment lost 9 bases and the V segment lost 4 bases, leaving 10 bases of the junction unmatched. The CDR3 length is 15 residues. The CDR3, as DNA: TGTGCCAGTAGTAAAACCGGGACTAGCAACACTGAGCAGTTCTTC. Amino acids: CASSKTGTSNTEQFF.